This entry lists 8 T cell receptor beta chains sequenced from one sample in a study of OX40 agonist ivuxolimab in advanced cancers. The method was immunoSEQ multiplex PCR; TCRdb's version includes in-frame clones alone and lacks a portion of them. Of just over 90,000 clones in the sample, 85% to 95% were seen once. Sequencing was performed on CD4+ or CD8+ T cells sorted from blood, taken in a trial of the OX40 agonist ivuxolimab. The receptors come from an adult with an advanced solid tumor such as melanoma, head and neck, liver or kidney cancer.

The V call is TRBV7-6, the J call TRBJ2-3, with TRBD2 as a possible D gene (5 bases). V lost 0 bases to trimming and J lost 5 bases, with 6 bases between them. In germline, CDR1 is SGHVS, CDR2 FNYEAQ. CDR3 length: 13 residues. CDR3 DNA sequence: TGTGCCAGCAGCTTAGCCGGGGAAGATACGCAGTATTTT. Translated, it gives CASSLAGEDTQYF.

V is TRBV9 and J is TRBJ2-7; TRBD2 is a possible D gene (6 bases). CDR1 and CDR2 from the germline V gene are SGDLS and YYNGEE. V was shortened by 0 bases and J by 2 bases, with 9 bases between the two germline ends. The CDR3 totals 14 residues. CDR3 DNA sequence: TGTGCCAGCAGCGTAGGCGGGATGCCCTACGAGCAGTACTTC. Protein product: CASSVGGMPYEQYF.

The chain is built from TRBV9 and TRBJ2-3; TRBD2 matches 8 bases. The CDR3 sequence is 15 residues long. Per germline, CDR1 SGDLS and CDR2 YYNGEE. Losses at the gene ends were 4 bases for V and 5 bases for J; bases not matched to a gene: 9. The CDR3 sequence: CASSISGTSKDTQYF. The CDR3 DNA reads TGTGCCAGCAGCATCTCCGGGACTAGTAAAGATACGCAGTATTTT.

The rearrangement joins TRBV5-8 to TRBJ1-1, with D uncertain. CDR3 size: 13 residues. V lost 1 base, J lost 8 bases, and 12 bases lay in between. The germline CDR1 and CDR2 sequences are SGHTS and YDEGEE. The CDR3 reads CASSLRQDPEAFF. The CDR3 DNA is TGTGCCAGCAGCTTGCGGCAGGACCCCGAAGCTTTCTTT. The variable domain in full, completed from reference TRBV5-8 and TRBJ1-1, reads EAGVTQSPTHLIKTRGQQATLRCSPISGHTSVYWYQQALGLGLQFLLWYDEGEERNRGNFPPRFSGRQFPNYSSELNVNALELEDSALYLCASSLRQDPEAFFGQGTRLTVV.

The chain carries TRBV5-6 and TRBJ2-7; D not resolved. The germline CDR1 and CDR2 sequences are SGHDT and YYEEEE. The ends were cut back, 1 base at V and 2 bases at J, with 7 bases in the middle. This CDR3 region has 13 residues. The CDR3 loop reads CASSLIVAYEQYF. CDR3 sequence (DNA): TGTGCCAGCAGCTTGATAGTGGCCTACGAGCAGTACTTC. Filled out from reference TRBV5-6 and TRBJ2-7, the complete variable domain reads DAGVTQSPTHLIKTRGQQVTLRCSPKSGHDTVSWYQQALGQGPQFIFQYYEEEERQRGNFPDRFSGHQFPNYSSELNVNALLLGDSALYLCASSLIVAYEQYFGPGTRLTVT.

The CDR3 reads CASSLEASYNSPLHF. The DNA for the CDR3 is TGTGCCAGCAGCTTGGAAGCTTCCTATAATTCACCCCTCCACTTT. This chain connects TRBV11-2 to TRBJ1-6; no clear D gene. V gave up 3 bases and J gave up 1 base, with 7 bases separating them. The CDR3 totals 15 residues. The germline V gene encodes CDR1 SGHAT and CDR2 FQNNGV.

The chain joins TRBV28 to TRBJ2-7, with a weak D call TRBD1 (6 bases). Germline values: CDR1 MDHEN, CDR2 SYDVKM. The V and J ends lost 3 bases and 3 bases respectively, with 24 bases between them. The CDR3 extends over 18 amino acids. The CDR3 DNA reads TGTGCCAGCAGTTTCTGGATAACCGGGACACCACTTCACTACGAGCAGTACTTC. Translating gives CASSFWITGTPLHYEQYF.

The V gene is TRBV9, the J gene TRBJ1-5; tentative D call: TRBD1 (6 bases). The CDR3 spans 15 residues. V was clipped by 0 bases and J by 7 bases, with 14 bases between them. Germline CDR1 SGDLS, CDR2 YYNGEE. This CDR3 is CASSVGGGTSQPQHF. The CDR3 coding sequence is TGTGCCAGCAGCGTAGGAGGTGGGACAAGCCAGCCCCAGCATTTT.